A single sample gave rise to the 17 T cell receptor beta chains below, sequenced in a study of regulatory T cells in long-lasting Graves disease. Arm-PCR of CDR3 regions with iRepertoire HTBI primers generated TCR beta libraries. TCRdb recomputed calls from the multiplex PCR reads with MiXCR, one row per CDR3 protein. The table lists 550,000 to 700,000 distinct CDR3 sequences, about 16% of them singletons. This sample's time point: newly diagnosed GD, antithyroid drugs for less than 3 months. PBMC RNA was the source of the TCR library. These data are also associated with another study on T cells in Graves' hyperthyroidism and ophthalmopathy.

Source: peripheral blood mononuclear cells (PBMCs), taken at new diagnosis, from a patient treated with antithyroid drugs. These receptors originate from a man in his late teens or twenties with Graves disease.

This clonotype was counted between two and nine times. The DNA for the CDR3 is TGTGCCAGCAGCTCCGGGGATCCTTGGAGGTCTTACGAGCAGTACTTC. Amino acids: CASSSGDPWRSYEQYF. The V gene is TRBV11-2, the J gene TRBJ2-7, with D maybe TRBD2 (5 bases). Germline-derived CDR1 and CDR2 are SGHAT and FQNNGV. The CDR3 contains 16 residues. The V and J ends lost 4 bases and 4 bases respectively, with 20 bases between them.

This clonotype has only a few counts. The gene calls are TRBV29-1 and TRBJ1-1; D remains ambiguous. CDR3 length equals 13 residues. Germline V gene data show CDR1 as SQVTM and CDR2 as ANQGSEA. The ends were cut back, 4 bases at V and 4 bases at J, with 13 bases in the middle. CDR3 coding DNA: TGCAGCGTTGGTAGGGCGGTGGCCACTGAAGCTTTCTTT. This sequence encodes CSVGRAVATEAFF.

This clonotype was recorded a few times. The junction differs from germline at one of its ends, possibly a read error. The chain has TRBV5-1 and TRBJ1-1, with 12 positions matching TRBD1. CDR1 is SGHRS and CDR2 is YFSETQ in the germline V gene. This CDR3 has 14 amino acids. The CDR3 loop is CASSGGQGAAEAFF. Written as DNA, the CDR3 is TGTGCCAGCAGCGGGGGACAGGGGGCGGCTGAAGCTTTCTTT.

This clonotype showed up just a few times. A much bigger clone sits one base away, suggesting this may be a read error. This chain links TRBV30 with TRBJ1-1; D is ambiguous. Trimming pared 5 bases from V and 10 bases from J, leaving 17 bases between. Germline V gives CDR1 GTSNPN, CDR2 SVGIG (reference sequence). CDR3 length equals 12 residues. The DNA of the CDR3 is TGTGCCTGGGGCTTGGTTGGGTCTGGAGCTTTCTTT. It translates to CAWGLVGSGAFF. Full variable domain (remainder filled in from reference TRBV30 and TRBJ1-1): SQTIHQWPATLVQPVGSPLSLECTVEGTSNPNLYWYRQAAGRGLQLLFYSVGIGQISSEVPQNLSASRPQDRQFILSSKKLLLSDSGFYLCAWGLVGSGAFFGQGTRLTVV.

This clonotype was picked up one time. The chain couples TRBV5-8 to TRBJ2-4; possible D gene TRBD1, 6 bases. Trimming left V 2 bases short and J 2 bases short, with 11 bases between. This CDR3 contains 15 residues. Germline V lookup: CDR1 SGHTS, CDR2 YDEGEE. CDR3 sequence reads: CASSFPGHTKNIQYF. CDR3 sequence (DNA): TGTGCCAGCAGCTTTCCGGGACACACCAAAAACATTCAGTACTTC.

CDR3 amino acids: CASSGTGILNTEAFF. The CDR3 DNA follows: TGTGCCAGCAGCGGGACCGGAATACTGAACACTGAAGCTTTCTTT. The V gene is TRBV13, the J gene TRBJ1-1; possible D gene TRBD1, 5 bases. This CDR3 comprises 15 residues. V lost 5 bases and J 0 bases, leaving 13 bases between the germline ends. In germline, CDR1 is PRHDT, CDR2 FYEKMQ (reference sequence).

This clonotype was observed a few times. V gene TRBV7-9 combines with J gene TRBJ2-1, with 12 bases matching TRBD2. Germline V gene data show CDR1 as SEHNR and CDR2 as FQNEAQ (reference sequence). Unmatched junction bases numbered 10, after V lost 7 bases and J lost 9 bases. This CDR3 spans 15 amino acids. The DNA for the CDR3 is TGTGCCAGCACAGGACTAGCGGGATCGATAGGTGAGCAGTTCTTC. This sequence encodes CASTGLAGSIGEQFF. Drawing the rest from reference TRBV7-9 and TRBJ2-1, the complete variable domain is DTGVSQNPRHKITKRGQNVTFRCDPISEHNRLYWYRQTLGQGPEFLTYFQNEAQLEKSRLLSDRFSAERPKGSFSTLEIQRTEQGDSAMYLCASTGLAGSIGEQFFGPGTRLTVL.

The table lists this clonotype with many counts. The V and J genes are TRBV11-2 and TRBJ1-1; a weak D match, TRBD1 (5 bases). Germline CDR1 SGHAT, CDR2 FQNNGV. Trimming stripped 1 base from V and 4 bases from J, with 19 bases between. The CDR3 contains 17 residues. Written as DNA, the CDR3 is TGTGCCAGCAGCTTAGGTGGAGGGGAGGGTATGGCCACTGAAGCTTTCTTT. It yields the protein CASSLGGGEGMATEAFF. The full variable domain, in which reference TRBV11-2 and TRBJ1-1 provide the parts outside the CDR3, is EAGVAQSPRYKIIEKRQSVAFWCNPISGHATLYWYQQILGQGPKLLIQFQNNGVVDDSQLPKDRFSAERLKGVDSTLKIQPAKLEDSAVYLCASSLGGGEGMATEAFFGQGTRLTVV.

This clonotype was seen more than once but under ten times. V is TRBV30 and J is TRBJ2-1; TRBD2 agrees at 8 bases. CDR1 is GTSNPN and CDR2 is SVGIG in the germline V gene (reference sequence). Germline trimming cut 5 bases from V and 4 bases from J; bases unmatched to any gene: 10. CDR3 length equals 15 residues. Written as DNA, the CDR3 is TGTGCCTGGTCAGACTTAGCGGGACTATACAATGAGCAGTTCTTC. Residues: CAWSDLAGLYNEQFF.

Many counts were recorded for this clonotype. The chain combines TRBV19 with TRBJ2-3; 8 bases line up with TRBD1. The ends lost 5 bases at V and 9 bases at J; junction bases unmatched: 10. The germline gives CDR1 LNHDA, CDR2 SQIVND (reference sequence). The CDR3 spans 14 residues. CDR3 protein: CASSSGQGGFTQYF. The CDR3 nucleotides read TGTGCCAGTAGTTCCGGACAGGGCGGTTTCACGCAGTATTTT. Combining the CDR3 with reference TRBV19 and TRBJ2-3 gives the whole variable domain DGGITQSPKYLFRKEGQNVTLSCEQNLNHDAMYWYRQDPGQGLRLIYYSQIVNDFQKGDIAEGYSVSREKKESFPLTVTSAQKNPTAFYLCASSSGQGGFTQYFGPGTRLTVL.

The rearrangement uses TRBV29-1 and TRBJ2-7; no clear D. Germline lookup yields CDR1 SQVTM and CDR2 ANQGSEA. V was trimmed by 5 bases and J by 0 bases, leaving 5 bases between them. The CDR3 runs 11 residues. The CDR3 DNA reads TGCAGCGTTCGGAGCTCCTACGAGCAGTACTTC. It yields the protein CSVRSSYEQYF.

This clonotype was seen only a few times. The chain links TRBV5-6 to TRBJ2-3; maybe TRBD1 (5 bases). Germline CDR1 and CDR2: SGHDT and YYEEEE. V gave up 2 bases and J gave up 3 bases, with 16 bases separating them. The CDR3 runs 16 residues. This chain's CDR3 is CASSFRSGMKTDTQYF. DNA of the CDR3: TGTGCCAGCAGCTTCAGGTCAGGGATGAAAACAGATACGCAGTATTTT. Complete variable domain (other parts from reference TRBV5-6 and TRBJ2-3): DAGVTQSPTHLIKTRGQQVTLRCSPKSGHDTVSWYQQALGQGPQFIFQYYEEEERQRGNFPDRFSGHQFPNYSSELNVNALLLGDSALYLCASSFRSGMKTDTQYFGPGTRLTVL.

This clonotype was found a few times. This sequence joins TRBV9 and TRBJ2-7; TRBD2 matches 9 bases. V lost 5 bases and J lost 2; bases outside the gene matches: 5. CDR1 is SGDLS and CDR2 is YYNGEE in the germline V gene. The CDR3 extends over 14 amino acids. CDR3 sequence: CASSGAGGPYEQYF. CDR3 nucleotide sequence: TGTGCCAGCAGTGGGGCGGGAGGGCCCTACGAGCAGTACTTC. Combining the CDR3 with reference TRBV9 and TRBJ2-7 gives the whole variable domain DSGVTQTPKHLITATGQRVTLRCSPRSGDLSVYWYQQSLDQGLQFLIQYYNGEERAKGNILERFSAQQFPDLHSELNLSSLELGDSALYFCASSGAGGPYEQYFGPGTRLTVT.

The chain joins TRBV7-9 to TRBJ1-2, with D tentatively TRBD1 (5 bases). The CDR3 consists of 13 residues. Germline assignment: CDR1 SEHNR and CDR2 FQNEAQ (reference sequence). Deletions cut 1 base from V and 8 bases from J, with 11 bases between. DNA of the CDR3: TGTGCCAGCAGCTTAGAGAGGGGTGAAGGCTACACCTTC. It yields the protein CASSLERGEGYTF.

This clonotype turned up a few times. V is TRBV19 and J is TRBJ2-1; D not certain. Germline values: CDR1 LNHDA, CDR2 SQIVND (reference sequence). V was trimmed by 4 bases and J by 7 bases, leaving 20 bases between them. The CDR3 has 16 amino acids. The chain's CDR3 is CASSTDGLHRANEQFF. CDR3 bases: TGTGCCAGTAGTACTGACGGCCTCCACCGGGCGAATGAGCAGTTCTTC.

The count of this clonotype is one. This rearrangement joins TRBV28 to TRBJ1-1; D uncertain. Trimming left V 1 base short and J 0 bases short, with 12 bases between. This CDR3 region has 16 residues. The germline V gene encodes CDR1 MDHEN and CDR2 SYDVKM. This chain's CDR3 is CASSLSDLILNTEAFF. CDR3 coding DNA: TGTGCCAGCAGTTTATCAGATCTCATCCTGAACACTGAAGCTTTCTTT. Looking up the rest from reference TRBV28 and TRBJ1-1 gives the full variable domain: DVKVTQSSRYLVKRTGEKVFLECVQDMDHENMFWYRQDPGLGLRLIYFSYDVKMKEKGDIPEGYSVSREKKERFSLILESASTNQTSMYLCASSLSDLILNTEAFFGQGTRLTVV.

This clonotype appeared a single time. A junction end diverges from the germline sequence, so it may reflect a read error. The chain uses TRBV7-9 and TRBJ2-1, with 11 bases matching TRBD2. Per germline, CDR1 SEHNR and CDR2 FQNEAQ (reference sequence). The CDR3 runs to 17 residues. The CDR3 reads CASSPEAGLADFNEQFF. The CDR3 DNA reads as TGCGCCAGCAGCCCGGAAGCGGGACTAGCGGACTTCAATGAGCAGTTCTTC.